The entry that follows covers one T cell receptor (beta chain) sequence. The data are from a study of blood T cell repertoires in COVID-19. Looking at the study overall: Sample material is recorded as cDNA or gDNA derived from T cells, B-cell-depleted T cells, or PBMCs.

As handled by the study authors: By means of reference gene primer amplification, nucleated cell counts were estimated. Profiled with immunoSEQ multiplex PCR; TCRdb holds only in-frame clones, not every one. The DNA gave D and trimming, while V, J and clone size come from that table. The table has about 69,000 clones, 85% seen once; the top ten hold 2.5% to 3%. The V gene's germline CDR1 is SGHNT and CDR2 YYREEE (reference sequence). This CDR3 contains 17 residues. Losses at the gene ends were 0 bases for V and 4 bases for J; bases not matched to a gene: 8. The receptor was derived from an elderly man with acute or convalescent COVID-19. The rearrangement uses TRBV5-4 and TRBJ1-5, with TRBD1 identical over 9 bases. The specimen sequenced was peripheral blood. The CDR3 region has the DNA TGTGCCAGCAGCTTGGGAGGGGGACAGGGTGATAATCAGCCCCAGCATTTT. It specifies CASSLGGGQGDNQPQHF. The entire variable domain, with the rest obtained from reference TRBV5-4 and TRBJ1-5, is as follows: ETGVTQSPTHLIKTRGQQVTLRCSSQSGHNTVSWYQQALGQGPQFIFQYYREEENGRGNFPPRFSGLQFPNYSSELNVNALELDDSALYLCASSLGGGQGDNQPQHFGDGTRLSIL.